This T cell receptor beta chain stems from a study of blood T cell repertoires in COVID-19 (dated by TCRdb to 2020 to 2021). At the level of the whole study: Collaborator samples came from the United States, Italy and Spain and covered acute and convalescent phases of COVID-19. The material from the prospective study consisted of cDNA or gDNA derived from T cells, B-cell-depleted T cells, or PBMCs. The dataset comprised deeply sampled blood TCRbeta repertoires from subjects exposed to, actively infected with, or recovered from COVID-19. A freely available public database, intended as a resource for researchers studying the immune response to SARS-CoV-2, is where the repertoires were released. Samples came from the ongoing ImmuneRACE study (first 160 participants) plus 1,254 subjects from 6 global collaborators. The sample metadata nearly always contained a de-identified subject ID, COVID-19 status, age in years and sex. HLA class I and class II types, where available, came from metadata supplied by the sample provider rather than from assay-based typing.

Study-level results and caveats: The quantity of clinical and demographic metadata differed by source and by participant and was supplied without curation.

Each collaborating institution followed its own protocols to collect whole blood in K2EDTA tubes. For TCRbeta analysis, collaborators shipped samples as frozen whole blood, isolated PBMCs, or DNA extracted from either of those sample types. The immunoSEQ Assay, a bias-controlled multiplex PCR, was used to amplify TCRbeta CDR3 regions from genomic DNA. As for how the authors treated the data: Within the assay, amplification of reference gene primers was used to estimate how many nucleated cells each sample contained. Sequence reads were collapsed and filtered to measure the absolute abundance of every unique TCRbeta CDR3 rearrangement. For each sample, productive Simpson clonality was calculated as the square root of Simpson's diversity index across productive rearrangements. TCRdb took this table from immuneACCESS and kept in-frame rearrangements with V and J called. Such tables lack part of the clones; where checked against another copy, unresolved V genes explain under half of the gap, and the rest is unexplained. D and trimming were read from the DNA, whereas the V and J calls and clone size are those reported in that table. Present in this sample are some 150,000 clones, 81% of which were seen just once. The top ten constitute roughly 9.1% of the sample.

Remarks on this clone: What this receptor recognizes is not known. No much larger clone exists at a distance of one base, and base qualities are not known.

From cysteine to phenylalanine, the CDR3 is 16 amino acids long. Only CDR3 DNA remains: 48 bases, in frame from the first base. Via the germline V gene (reference sequence), CDR1 is MNHEY and CDR2 SMNVEV. The germline V and J ends show losses of 5 bases and 6 bases respectively, and no gene match explains 9 bases of the junction. This sequence uses TRBV27 and TRBJ2-2; 10 central nucleotides agree with TRBD1. The sequence came from an older woman with active or convalescent COVID-19. Material: peripheral blood. The DNA sequence follows: TGTGCCAGCAGTCGTATCGGGACAGGGGCATCCGGGGAGCTGTTTTTT. Its coded protein is CASSRIGTGASGELFF.